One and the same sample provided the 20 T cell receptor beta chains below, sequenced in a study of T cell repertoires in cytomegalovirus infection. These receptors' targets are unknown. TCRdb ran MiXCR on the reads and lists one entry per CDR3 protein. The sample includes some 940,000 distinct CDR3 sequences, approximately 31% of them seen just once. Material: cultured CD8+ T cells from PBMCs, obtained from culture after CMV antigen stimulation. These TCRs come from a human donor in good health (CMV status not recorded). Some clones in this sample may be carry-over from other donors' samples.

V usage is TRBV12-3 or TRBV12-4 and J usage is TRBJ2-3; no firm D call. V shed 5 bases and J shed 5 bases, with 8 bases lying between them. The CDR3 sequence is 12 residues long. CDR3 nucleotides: TGTGCCAGCAGTCCATATTTAGATACGCAGTATTTT. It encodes CASSPYLDTQYF.

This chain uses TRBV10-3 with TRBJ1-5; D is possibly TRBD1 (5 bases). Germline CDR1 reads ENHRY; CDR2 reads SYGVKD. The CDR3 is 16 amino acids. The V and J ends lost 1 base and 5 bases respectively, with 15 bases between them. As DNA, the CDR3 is TGTGCCATCAGTGAGTTCAACCGGGACCGATATCAGCCCCAGCATTTT. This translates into CAISEFNRDRYQPQHF.

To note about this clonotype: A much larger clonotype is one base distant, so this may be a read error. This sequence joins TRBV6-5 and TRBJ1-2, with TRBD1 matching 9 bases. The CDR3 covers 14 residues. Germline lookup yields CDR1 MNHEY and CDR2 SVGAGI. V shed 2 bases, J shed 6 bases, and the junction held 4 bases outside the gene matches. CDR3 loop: CASSYAGTGNGYTF. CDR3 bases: TGTGCCAGCAGTTACGCCGGGACAGGGAATGGCTACACCTTC.

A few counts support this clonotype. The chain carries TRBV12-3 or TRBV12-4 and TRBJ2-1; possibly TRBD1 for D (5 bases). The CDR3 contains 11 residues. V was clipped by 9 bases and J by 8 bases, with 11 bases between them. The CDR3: CASTEGDEQFF. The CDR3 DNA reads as TGTGCCAGTACGGAAGGGGATGAGCAGTTCTTC.

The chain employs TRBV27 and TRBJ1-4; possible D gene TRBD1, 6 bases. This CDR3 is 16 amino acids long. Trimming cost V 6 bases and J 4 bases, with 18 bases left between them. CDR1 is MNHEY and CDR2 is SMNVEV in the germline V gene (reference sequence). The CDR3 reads CASRVYGQLFNEKLFF. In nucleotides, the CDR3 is TGTGCCAGCAGAGTATACGGACAGCTATTTAATGAAAAACTGTTTTTT. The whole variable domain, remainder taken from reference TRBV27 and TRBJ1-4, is EAQVTQNPRYLITVTGKKLTVTCSQNMNHEYMSWYRQDPGLGLRQIYYSMNVEVTDKGDVPEGYKVSRKEKRNFPLILESPSPNQTSLYFCASRVYGQLFNEKLFFGSGTQLSVL.

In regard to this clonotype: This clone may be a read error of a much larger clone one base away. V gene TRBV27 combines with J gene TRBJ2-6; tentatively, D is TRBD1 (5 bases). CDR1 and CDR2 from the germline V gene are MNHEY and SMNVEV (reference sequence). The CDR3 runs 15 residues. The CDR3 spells CASSLGATGANVLIF. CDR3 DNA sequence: TGTGCCAGCAGCCTAGGGGCCACTGGGGCCAACGTCCTGATTTTC.

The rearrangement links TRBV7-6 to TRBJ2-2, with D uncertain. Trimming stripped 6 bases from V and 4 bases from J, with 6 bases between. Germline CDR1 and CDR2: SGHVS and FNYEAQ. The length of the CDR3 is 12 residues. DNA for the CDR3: TGTGCCAGCAGGCTGCCCACCGGGGAGCTGTTTTTT. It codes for CASRLPTGELFF.

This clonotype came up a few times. CDR3 sequence: CASSARDYQETQYF. CDR3 sequence (DNA): TGTGCCAGCAGCGCCCGGGACTACCAAGAGACCCAGTACTTC. The chain recombines TRBV13 with TRBJ2-5; the D gene is possibly TRBD2 (6 bases). The CDR3 length is 14 residues. The germline gives CDR1 PRHDT, CDR2 FYEKMQ (reference sequence). Trimming removed 5 bases from V and 0 bases from J, with 10 bases in between.

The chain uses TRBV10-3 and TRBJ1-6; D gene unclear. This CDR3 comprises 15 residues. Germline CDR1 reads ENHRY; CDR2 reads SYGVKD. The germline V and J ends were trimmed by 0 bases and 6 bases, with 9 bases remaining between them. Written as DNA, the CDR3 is TGTGCCATCAGTGAGTCCGTAGACCCTAATTCACCCCTCCACTTT. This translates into CAISESVDPNSPLHF.

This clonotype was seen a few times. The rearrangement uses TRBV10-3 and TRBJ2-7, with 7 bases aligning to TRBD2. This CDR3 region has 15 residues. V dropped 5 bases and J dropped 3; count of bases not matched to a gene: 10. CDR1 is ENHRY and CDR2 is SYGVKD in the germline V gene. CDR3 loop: CAISTSSGGGYEQYF. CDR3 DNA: TGTGCCATCAGTACCTCATCGGGCGGGGGCTACGAGCAGTACTTC.

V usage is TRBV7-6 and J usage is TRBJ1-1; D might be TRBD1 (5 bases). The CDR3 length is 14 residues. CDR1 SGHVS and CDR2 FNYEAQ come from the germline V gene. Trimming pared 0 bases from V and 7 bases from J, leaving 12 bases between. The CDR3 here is CASSLATGSVEAFF. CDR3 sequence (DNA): TGTGCCAGCAGCTTAGCTACAGGAAGCGTTGAAGCTTTCTTT.

CDR3 amino acids: CASSYAQGSVAKNIQYF. In DNA form, the CDR3 reads TGTGCCAGCAGTTACGCACAGGGGAGCGTAGCCAAAAACATTCAGTACTTC. The chain is built from TRBV27 and TRBJ2-4, with 7 bases aligning to TRBD1. This CDR3 is 17 amino acids long. V trimming: 4 bases; J trimming: 0 bases; junction bases outside the gene matches: 9. The germline V gene encodes CDR1 MNHEY and CDR2 SMNVEV (reference sequence).

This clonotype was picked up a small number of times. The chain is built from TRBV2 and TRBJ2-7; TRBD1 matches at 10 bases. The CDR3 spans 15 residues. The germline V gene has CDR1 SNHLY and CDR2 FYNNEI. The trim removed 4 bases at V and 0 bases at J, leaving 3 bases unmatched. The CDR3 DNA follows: TGTGCCAGCAGTGGAGGGACAGGGGCCTCCTACGAGCAGTACTTC. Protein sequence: CASSGGTGASYEQYF.

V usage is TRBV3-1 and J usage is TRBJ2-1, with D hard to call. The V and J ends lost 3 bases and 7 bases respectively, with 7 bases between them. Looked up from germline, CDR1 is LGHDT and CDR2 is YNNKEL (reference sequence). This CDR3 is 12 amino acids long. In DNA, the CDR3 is TGTGCCAGCAGCCACTTACAGAATGAGCAGTTCTTC. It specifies CASSHLQNEQFF.

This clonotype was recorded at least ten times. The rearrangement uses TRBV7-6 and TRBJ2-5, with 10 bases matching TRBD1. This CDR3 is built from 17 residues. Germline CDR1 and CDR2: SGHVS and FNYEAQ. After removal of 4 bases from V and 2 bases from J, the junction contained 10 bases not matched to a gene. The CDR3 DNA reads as TGTGCCAGCAGCTGGGAAGACAGGGGGCTTTATCAAGAGACCCAGTACTTC. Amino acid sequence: CASSWEDRGLYQETQYF. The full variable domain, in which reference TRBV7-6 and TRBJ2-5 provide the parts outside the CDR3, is GAGVSQSPRYKVTKRGQDVALRCDPISGHVSLYWYRQALGQGPEFLTYFNYEAQQDKSGLPNDRFSAERPEGSISTLTIQRTEQRDSAMYRCASSWEDRGLYQETQYFGPGTRLLVL.

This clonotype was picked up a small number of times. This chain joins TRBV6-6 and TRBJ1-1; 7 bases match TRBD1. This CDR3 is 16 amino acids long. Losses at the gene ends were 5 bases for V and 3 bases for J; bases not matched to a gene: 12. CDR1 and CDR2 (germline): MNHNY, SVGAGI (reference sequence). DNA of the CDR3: TGTGCCAGCAGTCCAACAGGGGTAAGAAAGGACACTGAAGCTTTCTTT. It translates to CASSPTGVRKDTEAFF.

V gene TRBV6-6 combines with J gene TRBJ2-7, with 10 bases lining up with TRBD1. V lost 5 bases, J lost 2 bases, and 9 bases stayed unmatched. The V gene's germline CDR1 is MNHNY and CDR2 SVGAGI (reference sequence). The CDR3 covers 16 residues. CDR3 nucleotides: TGTGCCAGCAGTGACTGGGACAGGGGAAGGACCTACGAGCAGTACGTC. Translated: CASSDWDRGRTYEQYV.

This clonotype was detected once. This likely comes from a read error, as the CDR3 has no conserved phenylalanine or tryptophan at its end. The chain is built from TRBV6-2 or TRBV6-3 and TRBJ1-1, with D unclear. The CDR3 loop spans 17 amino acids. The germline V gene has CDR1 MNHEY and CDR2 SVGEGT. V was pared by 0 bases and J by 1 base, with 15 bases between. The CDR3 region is CASSYSTTVGKNTEAFS. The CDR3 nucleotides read TGTGCCAGCAGTTACTCCACAACGGTGGGCAAGAACACTGAAGCTTTCTCT.

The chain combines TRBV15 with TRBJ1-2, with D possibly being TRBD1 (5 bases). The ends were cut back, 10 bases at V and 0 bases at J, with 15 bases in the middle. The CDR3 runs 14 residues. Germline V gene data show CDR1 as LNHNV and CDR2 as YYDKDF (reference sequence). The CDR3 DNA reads TGTGCCATCGGGGACCCACTTACTAACTATGGCTACACCTTC. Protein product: CAIGDPLTNYGYTF.

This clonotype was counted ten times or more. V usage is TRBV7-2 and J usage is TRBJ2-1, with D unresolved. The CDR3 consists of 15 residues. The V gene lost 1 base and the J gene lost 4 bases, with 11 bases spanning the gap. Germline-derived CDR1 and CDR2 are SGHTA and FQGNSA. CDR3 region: CASSLGRSWYNEQFF. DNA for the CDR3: TGTGCCAGCAGCTTAGGCAGGTCCTGGTACAATGAGCAGTTCTTC.